This T cell receptor (beta chain) was obtained from a study of T cell responses to AZD1222 COVID-19 vaccine. Germline CDR1 reads MDHEN; CDR2 reads SYDVKM. The CDR3 extends over 13 amino acids. The germline V and J ends were trimmed by 3 bases and 2 bases, with 7 bases remaining between them. Of note for this clone: This sample includes further DNA sequences coding for the same CDR3.

This table comes from immunoSEQ multiplex PCR, and its TCRdb copy is limited to in-frame clones, with some not included. The table lists fewer than 130,000 clones, about four fifths of them singletons. The chain links TRBV28 to TRBJ2-5; no clear D. Specimen: peripheral blood, collected on day 0 of AZD1222 vaccination. This clonotype was sampled from an adult in good health. The CDR3 DNA sequence: TGTGCCAGCAGTTTGGGTACTCAAGAGACCCAGTACTTC. Its translation is CASSLGTQETQYF.